The present T cell receptor beta chain was sequenced within a study of cytotoxic CD8 clonotypes in ibrutinib-treated CLL. The CDR3 totals 17 residues. Germline lookup yields CDR1 KGHSH and CDR2 LQKENI. Deletions cut 1 base from V and 7 bases from J, with 19 bases between. This table comes from immunoSEQ multiplex PCR, and its TCRdb copy is limited to in-frame clones, with some not included. The repertoire holds hundreds of thousands of clones, about 80% seen once, with under 8.5% in the top ten. The rearrangement uses TRBV18 and TRBJ2-2; weak D call: TRBD2 (5 bases). Material: PBMCs, obtained before ibrutinib treatment. The TCR sequence derives from a human donor with chronic lymphocytic leukemia. The CDR3 spells CASSPQASGNVGGELFF. In DNA form, the CDR3 reads TGTGCCAGCTCACCACAAGCGTCGGGGAATGTCGGCGGGGAGCTGTTTTTT.